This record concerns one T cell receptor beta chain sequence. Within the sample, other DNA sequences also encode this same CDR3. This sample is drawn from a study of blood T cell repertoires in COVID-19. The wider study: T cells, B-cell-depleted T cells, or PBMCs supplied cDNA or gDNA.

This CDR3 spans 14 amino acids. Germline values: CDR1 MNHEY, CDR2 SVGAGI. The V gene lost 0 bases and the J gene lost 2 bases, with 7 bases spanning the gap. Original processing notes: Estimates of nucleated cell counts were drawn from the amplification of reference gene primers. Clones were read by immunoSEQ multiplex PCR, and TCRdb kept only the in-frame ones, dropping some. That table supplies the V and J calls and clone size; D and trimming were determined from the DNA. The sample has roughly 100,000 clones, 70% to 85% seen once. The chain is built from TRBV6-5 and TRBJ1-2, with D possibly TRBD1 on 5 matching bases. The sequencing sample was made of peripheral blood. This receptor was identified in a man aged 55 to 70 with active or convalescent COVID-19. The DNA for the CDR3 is TGTGCCAGCAGTTACTCCCAGGGAAACTATGGCTACACCTTC. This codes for CASSYSQGNYGYTF.